Here is one T cell receptor (beta chain) with its context. What it binds is unknown. This record belongs to a study of Ad26.COV2.S vaccination and SARS-CoV-2 variants. The treatment here: around 19 received Ad26.COV2.S at low or high dose, single or two shots; several received placebo; per-sample allocation not given. Day 63 after the first vaccine or placebo injection was the time point for sampling. The table came from immunoSEQ multiplex PCR; TCRdb's copy has only in-frame clones and leaves some out. The data show 410,000 or so clones, roughly 90% seen once. With V trimmed by 3 bases and J by 0 bases, 3 bases remained unmatched. From germline, CDR1 is SGDLS and CDR2 YYNGEE. This CDR3 is built from 14 residues. Study findings and constraints: Reported post-vaccination CD8+ and CD4+ T cell responses to spike showed substantial breadth.

The chain uses TRBV9 and TRBJ2-7; 7 bases map to TRBD1. The sequencing here drew on peripheral blood, taken in a trial of Ad26.COV2.S vaccine versus placebo. This sequence originates from a person aged 18-65 years who received the Ad26.COV2.S COVID-19 vaccine or a placebo. DNA of the CDR3: TGTGCCAGCAGCGCACGACAGGGCTCCTACGAGCAGTACTTC. It encodes CASSARQGSYEQYF.